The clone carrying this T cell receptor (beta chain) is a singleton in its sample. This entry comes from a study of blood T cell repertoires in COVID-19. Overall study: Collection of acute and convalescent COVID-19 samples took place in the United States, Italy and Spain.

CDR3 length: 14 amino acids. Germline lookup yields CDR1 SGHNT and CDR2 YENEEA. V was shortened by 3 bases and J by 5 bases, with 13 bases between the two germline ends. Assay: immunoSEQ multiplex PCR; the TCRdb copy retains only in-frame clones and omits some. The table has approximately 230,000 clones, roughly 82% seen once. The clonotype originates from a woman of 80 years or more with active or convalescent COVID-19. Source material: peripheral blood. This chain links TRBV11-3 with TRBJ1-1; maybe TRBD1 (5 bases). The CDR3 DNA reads TGTGCCAGCAGCTTGTCCGGGGGAGGTACTGAAGCTTTCTTT. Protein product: CASSLSGGGTEAFF. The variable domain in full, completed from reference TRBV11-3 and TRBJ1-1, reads EAGVVQSPRYKIIEKKQPVAFWCNPISGHNTLYWYLQNLGQGPELLIRYENEEAVDDSQLPKDRFSAERLKGVDSTLKIQPAELGDSAVYLCASSLSGGGTEAFFGQGTRLTVV.